This T cell receptor (beta chain) was obtained from a study of blood T cell repertoires in COVID-19. CDR1 MGHRA and CDR2 YSYEKL come from the germline V gene. Between the trimmed V and J ends, which lost 4 bases and 5 bases, there was a span of 15 bases. The CDR3 runs 14 residues. Here immunoSEQ multiplex PCR was the method, and the copy in TCRdb shows in-frame clones only, minus some. The data hold 50,000 to 70,000 clones, with around 89% observed a single time. This sequence was found in a human donor with active COVID-19. The donor label of this sample is uncertain. Sequencing was performed on peripheral blood. J is TRBJ2-7 and V is TRBV4-1, with D possibly matching TRBD2 (6 bases). Here the CDR3 reads CASSPEGRTDEQYF. Written as DNA, the CDR3 is TGCGCCAGCAGCCCAGAAGGGAGGACCGACGAGCAGTACTTC.